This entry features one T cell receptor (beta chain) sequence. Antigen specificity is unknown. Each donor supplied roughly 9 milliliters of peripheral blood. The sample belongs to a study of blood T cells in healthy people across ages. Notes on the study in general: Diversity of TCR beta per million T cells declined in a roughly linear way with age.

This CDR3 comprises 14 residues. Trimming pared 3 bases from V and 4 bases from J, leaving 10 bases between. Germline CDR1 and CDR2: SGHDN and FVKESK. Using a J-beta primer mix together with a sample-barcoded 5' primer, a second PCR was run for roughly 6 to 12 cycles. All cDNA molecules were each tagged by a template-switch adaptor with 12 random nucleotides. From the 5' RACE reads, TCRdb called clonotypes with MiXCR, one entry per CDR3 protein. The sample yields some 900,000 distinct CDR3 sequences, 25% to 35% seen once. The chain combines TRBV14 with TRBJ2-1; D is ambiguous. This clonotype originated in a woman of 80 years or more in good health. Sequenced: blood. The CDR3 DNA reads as TGTGCCAGCAGCCAGCAACTGGGGTACAATGAGCAGTTCTTC. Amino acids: CASSQQLGYNEQFF.